This TCR beta chain derives from a study of blood T cell repertoires in COVID-19. Here immunoSEQ multiplex PCR was the method, and the copy in TCRdb shows in-frame clones only, minus some. Of roughly 150,000 clones listed, roughly 91% are singletons. The sequenced material came from peripheral blood. The receptor's source is a man in his fifties who had recovered from COVID-19.

The CDR3 loop is CASSAVDHQANYGYTF. The CDR3 DNA is TGTGCCAGTAGTGCGGTCGATCACCAAGCTAACTATGGCTACACCTTC. The rearrangement uses TRBV19 and TRBJ1-2; D unresolved. The CDR3 runs to 16 residues. Germline V gives CDR1 LNHDA, CDR2 SQIVND (reference sequence). Trimming left V 5 bases short and J 0 bases short, with 16 bases between.